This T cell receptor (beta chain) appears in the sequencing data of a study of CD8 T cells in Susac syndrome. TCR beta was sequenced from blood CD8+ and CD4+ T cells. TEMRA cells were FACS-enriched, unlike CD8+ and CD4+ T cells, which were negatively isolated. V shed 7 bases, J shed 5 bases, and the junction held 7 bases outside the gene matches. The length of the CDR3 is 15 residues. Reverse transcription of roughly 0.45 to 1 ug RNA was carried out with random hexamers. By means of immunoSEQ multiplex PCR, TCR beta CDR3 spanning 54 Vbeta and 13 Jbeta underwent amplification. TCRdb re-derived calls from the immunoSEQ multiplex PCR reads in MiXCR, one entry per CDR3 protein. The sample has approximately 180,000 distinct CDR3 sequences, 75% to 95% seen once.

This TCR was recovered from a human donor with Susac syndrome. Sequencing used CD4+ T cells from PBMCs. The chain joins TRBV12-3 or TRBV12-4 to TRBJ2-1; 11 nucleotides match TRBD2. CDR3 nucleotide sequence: TGTGCCAGCACCATTAGCGGGGGGGCCAACAATGAGCAGTTCTTC. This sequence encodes CASTISGGANNEQFF.